The entry that follows covers one T cell receptor (beta chain) sequence. Its specificity is unknown. The data were obtained in a study of CD8+ T cells in alopecia areata. Sequencing relied on a cDNA template that was reverse transcribed from extracted RNA. The assay was immunoSEQ multiplex PCR, and TCRdb's table has in-frame clones only and misses some. The sample gives about 210,000 clones, under 75% of which show up once; 1.5% to 2% is in the top ten. Germline V gene lookup returns CDR1 SGDLS and CDR2 YYNGEE. CDR3 size: 16 residues. V lost 3 bases to trimming and J lost 0 bases, with 15 bases between them. Treatment in this sample: oral pan-JAK inhibitor, 5-10 mg twice daily. From alopecia areata patients, lesional scalp punch biopsies and peripheral blood were collected. Study results and caveats: Among the top 100, expanded CD8+ clones were significantly decreased by tofacitinib, as was scalp clonality. Researchers report lesional scalp, most notably alopecia totalis/universalis, outstripped normal scalp in clonality.

This TCR was sampled from a human donor with alopecia areata. The rearrangement uses TRBV9 and TRBJ2-5; D is uncertain. Specimen: CD4+ T cells sorted from blood, collected at week 4, from a patient treated with tofacitinib. CDR3: CASSDGSTPYQETQYF. The DNA of the CDR3 is TGTGCCAGCAGCGACGGGTCGACACCGTACCAAGAGACCCAGTACTTC.